Only one count was recorded for the clone carrying this T cell receptor beta chain. What it binds is unknown. The data derive from a study of T cell responses to AZD1222 COVID-19 vaccine. General study points: Among the donors, most were white British and more were female, and clonal diversity was possibly underestimated. The study reported that nearly half of spike-specific TCRs target unmutated variant regions. In all cases, repertoires were sampled only after the peak T cell response. Recipients of AZD1222 seropositive at baseline numbered only 5 to 7.

Some clones are missing from TCRdb's copy, which holds only in-frame ones; the method was immunoSEQ multiplex PCR. The table lists around 180,000 clones, just under 90% of them singletons. V was cut by 0 bases and J by 8 bases, with 16 bases left in between. The CDR3 is made up of 15 amino acids. The germline gives CDR1 MNHEY, CDR2 SVGAGI. The specimen was peripheral blood, collected on day 0 of AZD1222 vaccination. The chain recombines TRBV6-5 with TRBJ1-2; maybe TRBD1 (5 bases). The clonotype comes from an adult in good health. CDR3 loop: CASSYSGTSIGGYTF. CDR3 bases: TGTGCCAGCAGTTACTCCGGGACTTCGATCGGGGGCTACACCTTC.